These 30 T cell receptor beta chains were sequenced from one sample in a study of OX40 agonist ivuxolimab in advanced cancers. Data came from immunoSEQ multiplex PCR; TCRdb stores just in-frame clones and leaves some out. The sample includes around 63,000 clones, 80% to 90% of them seen just once. The specimen comprised CD4+ or CD8+ T cells sorted from blood, sampled in a trial of the OX40 agonist ivuxolimab. These receptor sequences come from an adult with an advanced solid tumor such as melanoma, head and neck, liver or kidney cancer.

The gene calls are TRBV20-1 and TRBJ1-2; no clear D. The V and J ends lost 6 bases and 2 bases respectively, with 7 bases between them. Germline CDR1 is DFQATT and CDR2 is SNEGSKA (reference sequence). The length of the CDR3 is 11 residues. CDR3 DNA: TGCAGTGCGGCCCTCAACTATGGCTACACCTTC. Its protein product is CSAALNYGYTF.

This clone was seen only a few times. The rearrangement links TRBV5-1 to TRBJ1-6, with D tentatively TRBD1 (5 bases). The V gene lost 4 bases and the J gene lost 7 bases, with 12 bases spanning the gap. The CDR3 sequence is 14 residues long. Per the germline V gene, CDR1 is SGHRS and CDR2 is YFSETQ. CDR3 loop: CASSLAGPNSPLHF. In DNA form, the CDR3 reads TGCGCCAGCAGCCTGGCGGGGCCAAATTCACCCCTCCACTTT.

V is TRBV6-5 and J is TRBJ2-3; maybe TRBD1 (5 bases). V was clipped by 2 bases and J by 6 bases, with 12 bases between them. The germline gives CDR1 MNHEY, CDR2 SVGAGI. CDR3 length: 14 residues. The CDR3: CASSYKRGQDTQYF. The CDR3 DNA is TGTGCCAGCAGTTACAAAAGGGGTCAGGATACGCAGTATTTT.

The CDR3 loop is CASSGKGSSYNSPLHF. The CDR3 nucleotides are TGTGCCAGCAGTGGGAAAGGGAGCTCCTATAATTCACCCCTCCACTTT. This chain uses TRBV2 with TRBJ1-6; D is uncertain. Germline loops: CDR1 SNHLY, CDR2 FYNNEI. With 4 bases removed from V and 0 bases from J, the gap between germline ends came to 10 bases. The CDR3 is 16 amino acids.

V is TRBV19 and J is TRBJ1-2; D may be TRBD1 (5 bases). CDR3 length: 16 amino acids. V lost 5 bases and J 2 bases, leaving 18 bases between the germline ends. Germline V gene data show CDR1 as LNHDA and CDR2 as SQIVND (reference sequence). CDR3 sequence reads: CASSPPRGEVNYGYTF. CDR3 sequence (DNA): TGTGCCAGTAGTCCCCCTCGGGGGGAAGTGAACTATGGCTACACCTTC.

The chain has TRBV11-1 and TRBJ2-5, with a possible D match to TRBD1 (8 bases). The ends were cut back, 2 bases at V and 5 bases at J, with 15 bases in the middle. The CDR3 has 15 amino acids. Germline assignment: CDR1 SGHAT and CDR2 FQDESV (reference sequence). This chain's CDR3 is CASSLRGQGGETQYF. CDR3 bases: TGTGCCAGCAGCTTACGAGGACAGGGAGGGGAGACCCAGTACTTC.

In its sample, this clone was seen once. The rearrangement joins TRBV19 to TRBJ1-1, with D possibly matching TRBD1 (6 bases). CDR3 size: 13 residues. Trimming removed 9 bases from V and 2 bases from J, with 13 bases in between. CDR1 and CDR2 (germline): LNHDA, SQIVND (reference sequence). This CDR3 reads CASRDTFNTEAFF. DNA for the CDR3: TGTGCCAGCCGGGACACTTTTAACACTGAAGCTTTCTTT.

On this clone itself: One end of the junction is discordant with germline, which a read error may explain. CDR3 sequence reads: CASSPQVTSYEQYF. CDR3 bases: TGTGCCAGCTCGCCACAGGTGACCTCCTACGAGCAGTACTTC. V and J are TRBV18 and TRBJ2-7, with D possibly TRBD1 on 5 matching bases. This CDR3 is 14 amino acids long. CDR1 is KGHSH and CDR2 is LQKENI in the germline V gene.

The chain has TRBV29-1 and TRBJ2-5; either TRBD1 or TRBD2 may fit D (5 bases each). Gene TRBJ2-7 matches the end of the DNA better, so the J call may be wrong. CDR1 is SQVTM, CDR2 ANQGSEA, per germline. This CDR3 comprises 14 residues. The CDR3 region is CSVEGTGSSYEQYF. CDR3 sequence (DNA): TGCAGCGTCGAGGGGACGGGAAGCTCCTACGAGCAGTACTTC.

The chain links TRBV18 to TRBJ2-1, with D possibly matching TRBD1 (5 bases). This CDR3 is built from 16 residues. V was trimmed by 5 bases and J by 7 bases, leaving 21 bases between them. CDR1 is KGHSH and CDR2 is LQKENI in the germline V gene. DNA of the CDR3: TGTGCCAGCTCAGGTCTGCAAGGGGTCACTTTGAATGAGCAGTTCTTC. It codes for CASSGLQGVTLNEQFF.

The CDR3 DNA sequence: TGTGCCAGCAGTTTCGGGGATTTTAGGAACACTGAAGCTTTCTTT. Translation gives CASSFGDFRNTEAFF. The chain has TRBV28 and TRBJ1-1, with no clear D. The CDR3 runs to 15 residues. V dropped 3 bases and J dropped 1 base, with 12 bases sitting between them. Germline lookup yields CDR1 MDHEN and CDR2 SYDVKM.

This clone showed up just once. This sequence joins TRBV18 and TRBJ1-5, with 12 positions matching TRBD1. This CDR3 comprises 16 residues. CDR1 is KGHSH, CDR2 LQKENI, per germline. The V and J ends lost 3 bases and 5 bases, in that order; junction bases with no gene match: 5. CDR3 residues: CASSPGTGGVHQPQHF. CDR3 DNA sequence: TGTGCCAGCTCACCGGGGACAGGGGGCGTACATCAGCCCCAGCATTTT.

The chain's CDR3 is CASSLGTVQGLEQYF. CDR3 in DNA: TGCGCCAGCAGCTTGGGGACGGTCCAGGGGCTCGAGCAGTACTTC. V is TRBV5-1 and J is TRBJ2-7; a weak D match, TRBD1 (6 bases). Per germline, CDR1 SGHRS and CDR2 YFSETQ. CDR3 length: 15 residues. Deletions cut 0 bases from V and 6 bases from J, with 16 bases between.

The chain combines TRBV28 with TRBJ2-7, with D possibly being TRBD1 (6 bases). The V end was cut by 3 bases, the J end by 0 bases, with 12 bases between. The CDR3 sequence is 15 residues long. Germline V gives CDR1 MDHEN, CDR2 SYDVKM. The CDR3 loop is CASSFDRSISYEQYF. For the CDR3, the DNA is TGTGCCAGCAGTTTCGACAGGTCTATCTCCTACGAGCAGTACTTC.

The gene calls are TRBV19 and TRBJ1-5; perhaps TRBD1 as D (6 bases). Germline V lookup: CDR1 LNHDA, CDR2 SQIVND (reference sequence). The germline V and J ends were trimmed by 4 bases and 7 bases, with 14 bases remaining between them. The CDR3 is made up of 14 amino acids. The CDR3 region has the DNA TGTGCCAGTAGTAGGAAACTAGGGGGACAGCCCCAGCATTTT. Residues: CASSRKLGGQPQHF.

The chain has TRBV10-1 and TRBJ2-2; TRBD2 matches at 10 bases. This CDR3 has 19 amino acids. Germline V CDR1 and CDR2: WNHNN, SYGVQD (reference sequence). V shed 3 bases and J 4 bases; nucleotides not matched to a gene: 14. The CDR3 loop is CASSETRLAGLKGTGELFF. The CDR3 coding sequence is TGCGCCAGCAGTGAAACAAGACTAGCGGGCCTAAAAGGCACCGGGGAGCTGTTTTTT.

V is TRBV5-1 and J is TRBJ1-4, with a weak D call TRBD1 (5 bases). CDR1 and CDR2 from the germline V gene are SGHRS and YFSETQ. The CDR3 has 13 amino acids. The V and J ends lost 2 bases and 7 bases respectively, with 9 bases between them. CDR3 coding DNA: TGCGCCAGCAGCTTTTCAGGGAGTGAAAAACTGTTTTTT. Amino acids: CASSFSGSEKLFF.

Only one count was recorded for this clone. The V and J genes are TRBV19 and TRBJ1-5, with D uncertain. V was clipped by 10 bases and J by 5 bases, with 3 bases between them. Germline V gene data show CDR1 as LNHDA and CDR2 as SQIVND (reference sequence). The CDR3 spans 9 residues. CDR3 nucleotides: TGTGCCACCTATCAGCCCCAGCATTTT. This codes for CATYQPQHF.

There are a few counts of this clone. The rearrangement joins TRBV6-5 to TRBJ1-2; the D is unclear. Deletions cut 6 bases from V and 5 bases from J, with 10 bases between. Looked up from germline, CDR1 is MNHEY and CDR2 is SVGAGI. The CDR3 consists of 12 residues. CDR3 loop: CASSPGSYGYTF. The DNA for the CDR3 is TGTGCCAGCAGCCCAGGTTCATATGGCTACACCTTC.

This chain uses TRBV18 with TRBJ1-2; TRBD1 matches at 9 bases. The germline V gene has CDR1 KGHSH and CDR2 LQKENI. The length of the CDR3 is 13 residues. Unmatched junction bases numbered 4, after V lost 3 bases and J lost 8 bases. CDR3 bases: TGTGCCAGCTCACCCGGGACAGGGTACGGCTACACCTTC. It translates to CASSPGTGYGYTF.

This clone was counted a few times. This is likely a read error, given that the CDR3 carries no conserved phenylalanine or tryptophan at its end. It is unclear where the CDR3 begins or ends on the DNA, so no DNA is shown, and the CDR3 is as TCRdb lists it. The chain combines TRBV5-1 with TRBJ1-1. Ends included, the CDR3 has 10 residues. Germline V gene data show CDR1 as SGHRS and CDR2 as YFSETQ. The CDR3 protein is CASSVPGPRR.

The genes are TRBV18 and TRBJ2-1; 11 bases align to TRBD1. The CDR3 loop spans 16 amino acids. The junction had 3 bases not matched to a gene; V was cut back by 2 bases and J by 3 bases. Germline loops: CDR1 KGHSH, CDR2 LQKENI. CDR3 sequence (DNA): TGTGCCAGCTCACCAACCGGGACAGGGGGCTACAATGAGCAGTTCTTC. It codes for CASSPTGTGGYNEQFF.

This chain joins TRBV7-9 and TRBJ2-1; TRBD1 might be the D (5 bases). The germline gives CDR1 SEHNR, CDR2 FQNEAQ (reference sequence). V gave up 5 bases and J gave up 12 bases, with 23 bases separating them. CDR3 size: 15 residues. The CDR3 region is CASSLQVRTQARQFF. The CDR3, as DNA: TGTGCCAGCAGCCTACAGGTCAGAACTCAAGCAAGGCAGTTCTTC.

The chain joins TRBV5-1 to TRBJ2-3, with TRBD1 matching over 8 bases. CDR1 and CDR2 (germline): SGHRS, YFSETQ. V was pared by 7 bases and J by 3 bases, with 7 bases of the junction left unmatched. The CDR3 length is 14 residues. The CDR3 loop reads CASRTTGGTDTQYF. CDR3 nucleotide sequence: TGCGCCAGCCGGACAACAGGGGGGACAGATACGCAGTATTTT. Filled out from reference TRBV5-1 and TRBJ2-3, the complete variable domain reads KAGVTQTPRYLIKTRGQQVTLSCSPISGHRSVSWYQQTPGQGLQFLFEYFSETQRNKGNFPGRFSGRQFSNSRSEMNVSTLELGDSALYLCASRTTGGTDTQYFGPGTRLTVL.

CDR3 bases: TGTGCTAGTGGTTCGGGACAGGGGTCAGAGACCCAGTACTTC. It encodes CASGSGQGSETQYF. The rearrangement links TRBV12-5 to TRBJ2-5; 10 bases line up with TRBD1. Germline V lookup: CDR1 LGHNT, CDR2 FRNRAP. J gave up 4 bases and V 4 bases, and 3 bases lay outside the gene matches. The CDR3 is 14 amino acids.

Only one count was recorded for this clone. In the same sample, other DNA sequences code for this CDR3. The V call is TRBV5-1, the J call TRBJ2-7; 8 nucleotides line up with TRBD1. V dropped 0 bases and J dropped 1; count of bases not matched to a gene: 0. The germline V gene has CDR1 SGHRS and CDR2 YFSETQ. The CDR3 length is 14 residues. For the CDR3, the DNA is TGCGCCAGCAGCTTGGACAGGGGGTCCTACGAGCAGTACTTC. Protein product: CASSLDRGSYEQYF.

CDR3 loop: CSASRGEGYTF. The CDR3 nucleotides read TGCAGTGCTAGCCGGGGCGAGGGCTACACCTTC. The chain links TRBV20-1 to TRBJ1-2; maybe TRBD1 (5 bases). The CDR3 has 11 amino acids. Per the germline V gene, CDR1 is DFQATT and CDR2 is SNEGSKA (reference sequence). Between the trimmed V and J ends, which lost 3 bases and 8 bases, there was a span of 10 bases.

The CDR3 is CASSQGGTLGYEQYF. The DNA for the CDR3 is TGTGCCAGCAGTCAAGGGGGTACCCTAGGCTACGAGCAGTACTTC. The rearrangement uses TRBV28 and TRBJ2-7; D is possibly TRBD1 (6 bases). Germline lookup yields CDR1 MDHEN and CDR2 SYDVKM. The CDR3 runs 15 residues. V lost 5 bases, J lost 3 bases, and 17 bases lay in between.

The chain couples TRBV5-5 to TRBJ1-2; D remains ambiguous. Germline CDR1 SGHKS, CDR2 YYEKEE (reference sequence). The CDR3 has 15 residues. Trimming stripped 1 base from V and 0 bases from J, with 10 bases between. As DNA, the CDR3 is TGTGCCAGCAGCTTGAGGAGGGCCCCTAACTATGGCTACACCTTC. Its protein product is CASSLRRAPNYGYTF.

This clone has only one observation. CDR3 amino acids: CASSLDGGLSGANVLTF. The CDR3 DNA reads TGTGCCAGCAGCTTAGATGGGGGCCTCTCTGGGGCCAACGTCCTGACTTTC. The chain joins TRBV7-9 to TRBJ2-6; D is possibly TRBD1 (6 bases). Germline V gene lookup returns CDR1 SEHNR and CDR2 FQNEAQ (reference sequence). The CDR3 contains 17 residues. The V end was cut by 1 base, the J end by 0 bases, with 10 bases between.